This TCR beta chain was identified during a study of blood T cells in healthy people across ages. CDR1 KGHDR and CDR2 SFDVKD come from the germline V gene. The CDR3 is 15 residues long. The V gene lost 8 bases and the J gene lost 2 bases, with 12 bases spanning the gap. The use of a sample-barcoded 5' primer and a J-beta primer mix characterized a second PCR of roughly 7 to 11 cycles. MiXCR, applied by TCRdb to the 5' RACE reads, yields one record per CDR3 protein. The sample gives over 750,000 distinct CDR3 sequences, 20% to 25% of which show up once; 9.4% is in the top ten. This clonotype was counted between two and nine times. The data were also submitted as part of a second study, on T cells of mothers and their children.

The TCR was taken from a boy aged 5-17 years in good health. Source material: blood. The genes are TRBV24-1 and TRBJ2-6; no clear D gene. The CDR3 DNA reads TGTGCCACCAACCTTGATGGTGCTGGGGCCAACGTCCTGACTTTC. Protein sequence: CATNLDGAGANVLTF.